The 7 T cell receptor beta chains below all came from one sample that was sequenced in a study of blood T cell repertoires in COVID-19. Measured with immunoSEQ multiplex PCR; TCRdb has only the in-frame clones, and not every one. In the table there are 95,000 to 120,000 clones, roughly 85% of which are singletons. The sequenced material came from peripheral blood. These receptors were obtained from a woman aged 60-75 years with COVID-19, enrolled during active disease.

The chain employs TRBV3-1 (or the pseudogene TRBV3-2) and TRBJ2-6; D ambiguous. The ends were cut back, 0 bases at V and 12 bases at J, with 12 bases in the middle. CDR1 and CDR2 from the germline V gene are LGHDT and YNNKEL (reference sequence). The CDR3 sequence is 14 residues long. The CDR3 region is CASSQDFSGGVLTF. The DNA of the CDR3 is TGTGCCAGCAGCCAAGATTTTTCCGGCGGCGTCCTGACTTTC.

The chain joins TRBV6-2 or TRBV6-3 to TRBJ1-6, with D unresolved. Trimming pared 4 bases from V and 9 bases from J, leaving 22 bases between. This CDR3 has 17 amino acids. The germline V gene has CDR1 MNHEY and CDR2 SVGEGT. This CDR3 is CASSLTRRAGSSSPLHF. DNA for the CDR3: TGTGCCAGCAGTTTGACTCGCCGCGCGGGGTCGAGTTCACCCCTCCACTTT.

This chain uses TRBV6-5 with TRBJ2-2, with a weak D call TRBD1 (5 bases). The CDR3 consists of 13 residues. The germline V gene has CDR1 MNHEY and CDR2 SVGAGI. Trimming removed 9 bases from V and 7 bases from J, with 15 bases in between. The CDR3 sequence: CASETGVGGELFF. The CDR3 DNA sequence: TGTGCCAGTGAAACAGGAGTAGGCGGGGAGCTGTTTTTT.

The chain links TRBV10-1 to TRBJ2-7; D is unclear. V shed 6 bases and J shed 8 bases, with 5 bases lying between them. CDR1 is WNHNN, CDR2 SYGVQD, per germline (reference sequence). The CDR3 runs 9 residues. CDR3 sequence reads: CASRYKQYF. The CDR3 DNA follows: TGCGCCAGCAGATACAAGCAGTACTTC.

The chain carries TRBV6-1 and TRBJ1-1; unclear D gene. The V gene's germline CDR1 is MNHNS and CDR2 SASEGT. CDR3 length equals 13 residues. Between the trimmed V and J ends, which lost 1 base and 1 base, there was a span of 4 bases. CDR3: CASSEGQNTEAFF. CDR3 nucleotides: TGTGCCAGCAGTGAAGGTCAGAACACTGAAGCTTTCTTT.

The chain carries TRBV6-2 or TRBV6-3 and TRBJ1-1; D is possibly TRBD1 (5 bases). The CDR3 runs 17 residues. Looked up from germline, CDR1 is MNHEY and CDR2 is SVGEGT. V was shortened by 6 bases and J by 6 bases, with 26 bases between the two germline ends. For the CDR3, the DNA is TGTGCCAGCAGCCCCCCGGGGGGGATGCTCGACGGAGCTGAAGCTTTCTTT. Protein product: CASSPPGGMLDGAEAFF.

This rearrangement joins TRBV5-6 to TRBJ1-2; tentatively, D is TRBD1 (6 bases). The CDR3 has 13 amino acids. Germline loops: CDR1 SGHDT, CDR2 YYEEEE. Trimming removed 5 bases from V and 8 bases from J, with 16 bases in between. CDR3: CASRKTGIDGYTF. In DNA form, the CDR3 reads TGTGCCAGCAGAAAAACAGGGATTGACGGCTACACCTTC.